This is a list of T cell receptor beta chains from one sample in a study of blood T cell repertoires in COVID-19. The method was immunoSEQ multiplex PCR; TCRdb's version includes in-frame clones alone and lacks a portion of them. The sample lists about 160,000 clones; around 87% were seen once. Sequenced input: PBMCs or T cells enriched from blood (not recorded which). The receptors originated from a woman aged 50 to 60 who had recovered from COVID-19. CDR3s leave out the opening cysteine and the closing phenylalanine or tryptophan.

v_call,cdr3_length,cdr3_aa
TRBV12-3/TRBV12-4,11,ASSPGVPYGYT
TRBV6-5,13,ASSYSTGGGSPLH
TRBV27,13,ASRPGWGQDGELF
TRBV7-2,11,ASSTGMATEAF
TRBV3-1/TRBV3-2,13,ASSPTRVRTGELF
TRBV5-1,13,ASSLVGGAQGEQF
TRBV7-2,12,ASSLGGKSYEQY
TRBV29-1,13,SVETTESSYNEQF
TRBV4-2,16,ASSQESASGGLGETQY
TRBV7-8,11,ASSLGVSYEQY
TRBV6-1,13,ASSEISGGYNEQF
TRBV7-2,13,ASSLGTGSHSPLH
TRBV12-3/TRBV12-4,11,ASWTGNTGELF
TRBV4-3,12,ASSFGSSYNEQF
TRBV18,17,ASSGQRQGAAAGANVLT
TRBV5-4,13,ASSPGFGSTGELF
TRBV6-5,12,ASSRVGGYNEQF
TRBV27,12,AAGQGASTDTQY
TRBV7-9,13,ASTPGTGDTGELF
TRBV3-1/TRBV3-2,11,ASGTGGVHEQY
TRBV5-8,13,ASSFNRQGNTEAF
TRBV6-2/TRBV6-3,11,ASSVDRGTEAF
TRBV15,14,ATSRDLQGFGNTIY
TRBV7-2,13,ASSSRQGLDHTAF
TRBV6-5,14,ASSYSSRGPYNEQF
TRBV9,11,ASANVVENIQY
TRBV30,12,AWSVQGLNTEAF
TRBV4-3,13,ASSQMDRGREKLF
TRBV5-1,12,ASSLAGVNEKLF
TRBV11-2,14,ASSLSRDIFSYEQY